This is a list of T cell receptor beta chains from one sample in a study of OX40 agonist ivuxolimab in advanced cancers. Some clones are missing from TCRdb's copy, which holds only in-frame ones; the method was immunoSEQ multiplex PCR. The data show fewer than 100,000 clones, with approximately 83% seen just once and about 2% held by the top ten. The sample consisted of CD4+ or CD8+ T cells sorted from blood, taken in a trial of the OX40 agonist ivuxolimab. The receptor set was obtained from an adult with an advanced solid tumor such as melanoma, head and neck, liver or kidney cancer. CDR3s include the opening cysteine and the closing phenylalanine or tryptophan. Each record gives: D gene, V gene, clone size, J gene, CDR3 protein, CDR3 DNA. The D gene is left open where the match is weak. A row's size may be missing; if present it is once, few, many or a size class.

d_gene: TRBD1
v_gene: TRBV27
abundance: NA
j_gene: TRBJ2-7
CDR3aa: CASSLSRNRDRDAYEQYF
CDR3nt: TGTGCCAGCAGTTTATCGAGGAACCGGGACAGGGATGCCTACGAGCAGTACTTC

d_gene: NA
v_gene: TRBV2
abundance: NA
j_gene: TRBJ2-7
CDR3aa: CASSESGEQYF
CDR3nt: TGTGCCAGCAGTGAATCGGGGGAGCAGTACTTC

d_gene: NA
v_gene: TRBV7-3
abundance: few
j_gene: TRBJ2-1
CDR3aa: CASSLKGAHEGYNEQFF
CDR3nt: TGTGCCAGCAGCTTAAAGGGAGCCCACGAGGGCTACAATGAGCAGTTCTTC

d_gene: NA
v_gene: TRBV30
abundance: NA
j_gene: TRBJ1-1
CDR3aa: CAWSGGGPEAFF
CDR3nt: TGTGCCTGGAGCGGCGGCGGGCCTGAAGCTTTCTTT

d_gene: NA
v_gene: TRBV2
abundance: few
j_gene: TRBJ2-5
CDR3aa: CASSPGFGETQYF
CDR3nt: TGTGCCAGCAGTCCGGGCTTTGGAGAGACCCAGTACTTC

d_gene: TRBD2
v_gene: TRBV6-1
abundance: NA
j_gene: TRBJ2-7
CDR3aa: CASSEIGGESYEQYF
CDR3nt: TGTGCCAGCAGTGAAATCGGGGGGGAGAGCTACGAGCAGTACTTC

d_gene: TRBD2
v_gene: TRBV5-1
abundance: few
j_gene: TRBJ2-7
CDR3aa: CASSRTSGEQYF
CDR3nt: TGCGCCAGCAGCCGGACTAGCGGCGAGCAGTACTTC

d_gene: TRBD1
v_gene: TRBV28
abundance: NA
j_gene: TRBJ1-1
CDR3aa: CASSPWPGGDAEAFF
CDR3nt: TGTGCCAGCAGTCCGTGGCCAGGGGGCGACGCTGAAGCTTTCTTT

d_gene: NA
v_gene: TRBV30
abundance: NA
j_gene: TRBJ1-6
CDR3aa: CAWSLDVGLVGSPLHF
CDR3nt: TGTGCCTGGAGTCTTGACGTGGGATTGGTGGGATCACCCCTCCACTTT

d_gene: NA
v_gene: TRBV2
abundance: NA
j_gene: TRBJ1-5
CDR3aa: CASSGAGGNQPQHF
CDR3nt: TGTGCCAGCAGTGGGGCGGGGGGCAATCAGCCCCAGCATTTT

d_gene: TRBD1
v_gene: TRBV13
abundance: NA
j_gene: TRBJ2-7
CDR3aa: CASSTRQGSSYEQYF
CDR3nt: TGTGCCAGCAGCACCCGACAGGGGAGCTCCTACGAGCAGTACTTC

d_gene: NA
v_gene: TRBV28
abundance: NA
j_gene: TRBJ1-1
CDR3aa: CASSLMTRRYPEAFF
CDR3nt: TGTGCCAGCAGTTTAATGACCCGCCGGTACCCTGAAGCTTTCTTT

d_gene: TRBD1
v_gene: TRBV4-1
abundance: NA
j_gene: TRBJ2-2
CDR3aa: CASSQGNRDRGWTGELFF
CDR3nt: TGCGCCAGCAGCCAAGGAAACCGGGACAGGGGGTGGACCGGGGAGCTGTTTTTT

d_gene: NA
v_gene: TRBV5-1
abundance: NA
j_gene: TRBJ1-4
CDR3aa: CASSWQGGEKLFF
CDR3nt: TGCGCCAGCAGCTGGCAGGGAGGTGAAAAACTGTTTTTT

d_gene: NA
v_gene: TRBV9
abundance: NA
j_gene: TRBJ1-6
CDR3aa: CASSVGQDNSPLHF
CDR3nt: TGTGCCAGCAGCGTAGGACAGGATAATTCACCCCTCCACTTT

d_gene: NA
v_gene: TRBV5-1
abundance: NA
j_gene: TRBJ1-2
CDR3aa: CASSLYQGSNYGYTF
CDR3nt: TGCGCCAGCAGCTTGTATCAGGGGTCGAACTATGGCTACACCTTC

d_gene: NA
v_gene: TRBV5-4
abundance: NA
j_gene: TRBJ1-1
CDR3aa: CASSKLGGGGRGTEAFF
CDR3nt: TGTGCCAGCAGTAAGCTCGGAGGAGGGGGACGGGGGACTGAAGCTTTCTTT

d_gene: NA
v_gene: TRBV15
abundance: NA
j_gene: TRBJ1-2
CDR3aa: CATSQDRKYGYTF
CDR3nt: TGTGCCACCTCCCAGGACAGAAAATATGGCTACACCTTC

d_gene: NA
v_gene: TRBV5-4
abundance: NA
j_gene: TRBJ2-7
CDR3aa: CASSGPQASSYEQYF
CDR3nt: TGTGCCAGCAGCGGCCCCCAGGCGAGCTCCTACGAGCAGTACTTC

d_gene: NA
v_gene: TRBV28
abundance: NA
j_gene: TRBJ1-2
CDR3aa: CASRVDSGQYYGYTF
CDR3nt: TGTGCCAGCAGAGTCGACTCTGGACAGTACTATGGCTACACCTTC

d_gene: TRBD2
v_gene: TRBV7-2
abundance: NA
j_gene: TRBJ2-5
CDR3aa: CASSSVGGAETQYF
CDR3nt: TGTGCCAGCAGTTCTGTCGGGGGGGCGGAGACCCAGTACTTC

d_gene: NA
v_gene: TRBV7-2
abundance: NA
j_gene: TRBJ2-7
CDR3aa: CASSFRDVYEQYF
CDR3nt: TGTGCCAGCAGCTTCCGGGACGTATACGAGCAGTACTTC